This T cell receptor beta chain was documented in a study of cytomegalovirus exposure and HLA in healthy donors. The study's findings and limits: Later work associated 16,951 TCR beta sequences with HLA alleles at 0.05 false discovery rate.

The PCR was carried out with 60 Vbeta primers and 13 Jbeta primers. Generated by immunoSEQ multiplex PCR, the TCRdb table keeps only in-frame clones and is missing some. The repertoire consists of approximately 160,000 clones, with approximately 81% occurring once and the leading ten covering around 1.5%. With 5 bases clipped from V and 3 bases from J, the junction kept 4 bases outside the gene matches. The CDR3 has 16 residues. Germline V CDR1 and CDR2: SGHTA, FQGNSA. Concerning this clone: Its matching antigen is unknown.

Donors likely had unrecorded immune exposures despite being nominally healthy when sampled. The sequencing input was PBMCs. This chain joins TRBV7-2 and TRBJ2-2, with TRBD2 matching 12 bases. The TCR comes from a man between 18 and 29 years old in good health and CMV-seronegative. DNA for the CDR3: TGTGCCAGCAGCCTGAGACTAGCGGGAGACACCGGGGAGCTGTTTTTT. As protein: CASSLRLAGDTGELFF.